This T cell receptor beta chain was observed in a study of T-cell reconstitution after alpha-beta-depleted transplantation in children (dated by TCRdb to 2016 to 2017). Describing the broader study: T-cell immune reconstitution after TCRalphabeta/CD19-depleted allogeneic hematopoietic cell transplantation in children was quantitatively tracked in the study by means of TCR repertoire profiling.

Study-wide conclusions, independent of this receptor: Over the following months the frequencies of hyperexpanded clones went down, and after one year T-cell counts and TCRbeta diversity were mostly credited to newly produced T cells. The apparently early recovery of alphabetaT-cell counts about two months after transplant reportedly depended on only several hundred rapidly expanded clones that came from non-depleted graft cells. In some patients, the high TCRbeta diversity seen at day 60 was put down to recipient T cells and intrathymic progenitors that had survived conditioning.

On this clonotype: Its antigen specificity is not known. Base qualities were left out, and no much larger clone turns up one base away.

This sample's treatment or condition label indicates: allogeneic hematopoietic cell transplantation with graft depleted of TCRalphabeta T cells and CD19 B cells. Transplant recipients were children who received TCRalphabeta/CD19-depleted allogeneic hematopoietic cell grafts. The germline V gene (reference sequence) specifies DFQATT as CDR1 and SNEGSKA as CDR2. V lost 6 bases and J lost 0 bases, and the count of bases not matched to a germline gene is 4. Including cysteine and phenylalanine, the CDR3 has 15 amino acids. Solely the CDR3 DNA is kept, with 45 bases framed from the first base. Library construction relied on PCR. The reads were generated on an Illumina HiSeq 2500. TCR library preparation used molecular barcoding, with unique molecular identifiers applied to normalize quantification of the TCRbeta repertoire. The public reads were quality trimmed at Q25 with fastp and then assembled into clones with MiXCR by TCRdb, keeping productive beta chains. Identical CDR3 proteins give one entry, which carries the most common genes and DNA. Counted in this sample were approximately 250,000 distinct CDR3 sequences; roughly 25% of them appeared once. Of the sample, 2.6% falls within the top ten clones.

The source of this sequence is a girl aged 2 to 10 with Fanconi anemia, due to receive a stem cell transplant. The chain uses TRBV20-1 and TRBJ2-4; TRBD2 agrees with 11 junctional bases. Material: PBMCs, obtained before TCRalphabeta/CD19-depleted stem cell transplant. The nucleotide sequence reads as follows: TGCAGTGCAATAGCGGGGGGGTTAGCCAAAAACATTCAGTACTTC. This is translated as CSAIAGGLAKNIQYF.